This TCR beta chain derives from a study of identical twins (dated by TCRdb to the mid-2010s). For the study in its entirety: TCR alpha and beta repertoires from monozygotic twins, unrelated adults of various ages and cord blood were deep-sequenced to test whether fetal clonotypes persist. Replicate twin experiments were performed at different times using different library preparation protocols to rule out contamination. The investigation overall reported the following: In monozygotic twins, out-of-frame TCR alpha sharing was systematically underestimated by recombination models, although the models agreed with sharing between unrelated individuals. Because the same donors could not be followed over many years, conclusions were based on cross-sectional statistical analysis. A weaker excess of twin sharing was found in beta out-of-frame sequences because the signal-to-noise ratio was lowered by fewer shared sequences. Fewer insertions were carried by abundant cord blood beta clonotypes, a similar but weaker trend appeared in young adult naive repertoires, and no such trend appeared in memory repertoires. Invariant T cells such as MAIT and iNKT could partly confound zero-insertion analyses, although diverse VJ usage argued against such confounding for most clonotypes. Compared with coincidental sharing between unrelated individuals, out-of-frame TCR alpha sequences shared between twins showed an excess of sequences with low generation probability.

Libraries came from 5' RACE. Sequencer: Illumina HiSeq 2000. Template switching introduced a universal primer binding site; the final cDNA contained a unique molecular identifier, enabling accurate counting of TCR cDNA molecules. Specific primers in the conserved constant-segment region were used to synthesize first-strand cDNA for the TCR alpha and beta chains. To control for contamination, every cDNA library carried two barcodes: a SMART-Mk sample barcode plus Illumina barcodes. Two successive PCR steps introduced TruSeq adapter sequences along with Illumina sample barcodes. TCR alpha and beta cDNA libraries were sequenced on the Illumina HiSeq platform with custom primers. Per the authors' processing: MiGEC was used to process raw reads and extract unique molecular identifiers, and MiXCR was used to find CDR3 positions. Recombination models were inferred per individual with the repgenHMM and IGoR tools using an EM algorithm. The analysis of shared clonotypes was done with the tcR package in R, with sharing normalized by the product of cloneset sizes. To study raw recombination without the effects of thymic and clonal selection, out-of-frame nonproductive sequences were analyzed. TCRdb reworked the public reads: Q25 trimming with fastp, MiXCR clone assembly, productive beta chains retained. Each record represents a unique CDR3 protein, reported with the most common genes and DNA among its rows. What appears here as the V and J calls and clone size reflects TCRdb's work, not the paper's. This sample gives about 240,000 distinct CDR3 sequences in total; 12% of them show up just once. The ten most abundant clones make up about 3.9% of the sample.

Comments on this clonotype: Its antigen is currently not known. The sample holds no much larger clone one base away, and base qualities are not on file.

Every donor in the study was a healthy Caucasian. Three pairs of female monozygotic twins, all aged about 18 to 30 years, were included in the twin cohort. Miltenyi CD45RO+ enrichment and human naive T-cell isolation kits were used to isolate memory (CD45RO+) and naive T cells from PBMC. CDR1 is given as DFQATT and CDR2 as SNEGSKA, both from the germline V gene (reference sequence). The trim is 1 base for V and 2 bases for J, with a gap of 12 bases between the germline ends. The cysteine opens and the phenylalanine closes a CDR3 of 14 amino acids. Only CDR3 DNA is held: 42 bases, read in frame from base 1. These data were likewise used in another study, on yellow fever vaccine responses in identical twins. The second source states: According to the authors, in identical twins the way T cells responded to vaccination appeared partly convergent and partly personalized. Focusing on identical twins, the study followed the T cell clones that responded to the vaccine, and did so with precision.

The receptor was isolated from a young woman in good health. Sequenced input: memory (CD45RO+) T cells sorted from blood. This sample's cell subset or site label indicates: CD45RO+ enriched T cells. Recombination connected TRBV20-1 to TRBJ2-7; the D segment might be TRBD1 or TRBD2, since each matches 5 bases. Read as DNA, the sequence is TGCAGTGCTAGAGGGCGAGGGGCCCCCTACGAGCAGTACTTC. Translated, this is CSARGRGAPYEQYF.